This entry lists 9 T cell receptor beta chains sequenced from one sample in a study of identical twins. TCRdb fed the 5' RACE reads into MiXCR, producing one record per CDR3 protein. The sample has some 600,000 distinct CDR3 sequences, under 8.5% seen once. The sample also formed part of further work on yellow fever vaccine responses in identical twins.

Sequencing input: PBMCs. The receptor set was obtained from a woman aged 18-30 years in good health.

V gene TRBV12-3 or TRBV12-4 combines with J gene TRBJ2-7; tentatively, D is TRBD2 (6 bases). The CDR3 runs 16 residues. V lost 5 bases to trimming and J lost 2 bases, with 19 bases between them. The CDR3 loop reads CASSPTAGRGPYEQYF. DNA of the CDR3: TGTGCCAGCAGTCCAACGGCGGGGCGGGGCCCCTACGAGCAGTACTTC.

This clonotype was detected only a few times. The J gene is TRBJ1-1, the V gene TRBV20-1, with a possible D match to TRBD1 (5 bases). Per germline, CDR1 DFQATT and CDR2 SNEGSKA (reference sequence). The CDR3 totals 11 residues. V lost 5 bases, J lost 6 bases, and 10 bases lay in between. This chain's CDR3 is CSARTSPEAFF. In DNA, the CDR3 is TGCAGTGCTCGGACAAGCCCTGAAGCTTTCTTT.

Written as DNA, the CDR3 is TGTGCCAGCAGTTTCTACTCCACAGATACGCAGTATTTT. Translating gives CASSFYSTDTQYF. The chain employs TRBV12-3 or TRBV12-4 and TRBJ2-3; D unresolved. CDR3 length: 13 amino acids. The V end lost 3 bases, the J end lost 2 bases, and 6 bases lay between the germline ends.

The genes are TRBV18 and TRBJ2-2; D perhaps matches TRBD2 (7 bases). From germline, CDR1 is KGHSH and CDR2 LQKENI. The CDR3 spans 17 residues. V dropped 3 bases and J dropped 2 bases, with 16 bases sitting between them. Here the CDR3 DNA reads TGTGCCAGCTCACCCGTACTCGGGGGGCCTAACACCGGGGAGCTGTTTTTT. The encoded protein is CASSPVLGGPNTGELFF.

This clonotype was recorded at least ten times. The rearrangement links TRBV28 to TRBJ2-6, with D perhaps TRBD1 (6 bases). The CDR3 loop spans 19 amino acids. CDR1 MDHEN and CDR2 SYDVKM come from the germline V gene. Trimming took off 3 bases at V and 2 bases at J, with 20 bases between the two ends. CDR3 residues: CASSLIVPGHSAGANVLTF. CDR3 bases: TGTGCCAGCAGTTTGATCGTTCCGGGACATTCGGCTGGGGCCAACGTCCTGACTTTC.

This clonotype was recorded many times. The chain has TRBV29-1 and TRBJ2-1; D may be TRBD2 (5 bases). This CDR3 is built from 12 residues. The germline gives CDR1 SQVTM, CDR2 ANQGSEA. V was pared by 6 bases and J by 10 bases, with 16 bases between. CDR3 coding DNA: TGCAGCGTCCTCGCCACAGCGGAAGAGCAGTTCTTC. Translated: CSVLATAEEQFF.

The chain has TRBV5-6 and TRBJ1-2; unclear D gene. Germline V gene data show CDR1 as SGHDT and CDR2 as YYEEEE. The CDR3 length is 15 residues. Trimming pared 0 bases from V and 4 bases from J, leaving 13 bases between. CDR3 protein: CASSLGHEEGYGYTF. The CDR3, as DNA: TGTGCCAGCAGCTTGGGTCATGAGGAAGGCTATGGCTACACCTTC.

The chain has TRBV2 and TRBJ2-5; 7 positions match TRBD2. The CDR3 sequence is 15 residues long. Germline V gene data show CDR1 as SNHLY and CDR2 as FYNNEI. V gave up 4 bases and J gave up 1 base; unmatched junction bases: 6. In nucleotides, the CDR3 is TGTGCCAGCAGTGGGTACAGCGGGGCCCAAGAGACCCAGTACTTC. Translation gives CASSGYSGAQETQYF.

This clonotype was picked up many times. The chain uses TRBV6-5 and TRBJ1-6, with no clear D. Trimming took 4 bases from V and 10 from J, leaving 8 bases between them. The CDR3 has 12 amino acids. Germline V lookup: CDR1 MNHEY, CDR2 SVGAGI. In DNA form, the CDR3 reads TGTGCCAGCAGTTTAGGACGATCACCCCTCCACTTT. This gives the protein CASSLGRSPLHF.